What follows describes a single TCR beta chain. This sample was included in a study of blood T cell repertoires in COVID-19. Measured with immunoSEQ multiplex PCR; TCRdb has only the in-frame clones, and not every one. The table shows 140,000 or so clones, with around 80% occurring only once. The receptor was isolated from a man aged 50 or older with acute or convalescent COVID-19. The sample consisted of peripheral blood.

CDR3 DNA sequence: TGCAGCGTTGACCAGGGGCGCGGGTCCTACGAGCAGTACTTC. Translation: CSVDQGRGSYEQYF. V usage is TRBV29-1 and J usage is TRBJ2-7; maybe TRBD1 (6 bases). The ends were cut back, 3 bases at V and 1 base at J, with 13 bases in the middle. The CDR3 sequence is 14 residues long. From germline, CDR1 is SQVTM and CDR2 ANQGSEA.